These T cell receptor beta chains were read from a single sample in a study of human T cells and chemical hapten exposure. A single record per CDR3 protein comes from TCRdb applying MiXCR to the RACE reads. Among roughly 69,000 distinct CDR3 sequences, approximately 10% were seen once, and the ten largest hold about 2.5%. Sequencing used whole blood, obtained in connection with sensitization to the hapten diphenylcyclopropenone (DPC). All receptors derive from a woman under 40 with alopecia areata. Some clones in this sample may be carry-over from other donors' samples. Each CDR3 is given with its conserved first and last residue. The D gene is left open where the match is weak. Clone size is not always given. Where it is, it says once, few, many or a class for expanded clones.

j_call v_call clone_size d_call cdr3_nt cdr3_aa
TRBJ2-2 TRBV5-1 once - TGCGCCAGCAGCTTGTCCCCAGCAAACACCGGGGAGCTGTTTTTT CASSLSPANTGELFF
TRBJ2-3 TRBV9 - - TGTGCCAGCAGCGTAAGTCTGGACAGTATCACAGATACGCAGTATTTT CASSVSLDSITDTQYF
TRBJ2-1 TRBV7-9 many - TGTGCCAGCAGCACAGCGAGCTCCTACAATGAGCAGTTCTTC CASSTASSYNEQFF
TRBJ2-5 TRBV5-1 many - TGCGCCAGCCGAAAAGAGACCCAGTACTTC CASRKETQYF
TRBJ1-2 TRBV12-5 - - TGTGCTAGTGCCCCGGGTCTCACCCCCGCTAACTATGGCTACACCTTC CASAPGLTPANYGYTF
TRBJ1-5 TRBV4-3 medium-sized - TGCGCCAGCAGCCAAGACTTCAGTGGCAATCAGCCCCAGCATTTT CASSQDFSGNQPQHF
TRBJ2-4 TRBV6-2/TRBV6-3 many TRBD1 TGTGCCAGCAATTCCGGGACAGGCAAAAACATTCAGTACTTC CASNSGTGKNIQYF
TRBJ2-2 TRBV7-7 - - TGTGCGGTCCCGGGTGGCGACACCGGGGAGCTGTTTTTT CAVPGGDTGELFF
TRBJ2-6 TRBV6-2/TRBV6-3 few - TGTGCCAGCAGCCAGGACAGCTCTGGGGCCAACGTCCTGACTTTC CASSQDSSGANVLTF
TRBJ1-6 TRBV16 - - TGTGCCAGCAGCCCCCACGGGCAGGGTCAAAGCTCCTATAATTCACCCCTCCACTTT CASSPHGQGQSSYNSPLHF
TRBJ2-7 TRBV29-1 many - TGCAGCGTGATGACGGGAATCTACGAGCAGTACTTC CSVMTGIYEQYF
TRBJ1-1 TRBV12-3/TRBV12-4 few TRBD1 TGTGCCAGCAGGGGGACAGGTATGAACACTGAAGCTTTCTTT CASRGTGMNTEAFF
TRBJ2-5 TRBV5-1 - - TGCGCCAGCAGCCCGACAGGGACTGAGACCCAGTACTTC CASSPTGTETQYF
TRBJ2-6 TRBV5-6 - - TGTGCCAGCAGAAATGAACCCGCCGGGGCCAACGTCCTGACTTTC CASRNEPAGANVLTF
TRBJ1-5 TRBV12-3/TRBV12-4 - - TGTGCCAGCAGTTTAGCGGGAGGGGGGACTCAGCCCCAGCATTTT CASSLAGGGTQPQHF
TRBJ1-6 TRBV7-3 - TRBD1 TGTGCCAGCAGCTTAGCCCCGGGGACAGGGAGCTCCTATAATTCACCCCTCCACTTT CASSLAPGTGSSYNSPLHF
TRBJ1-6 TRBV28 - - TGTGCCAGCAGTTCGGGGACACCTAATTCACCCCTCCACTTT CASSSGTPNSPLHF
TRBJ2-1 TRBV27 - - TGTGCCAGCAGCCTAGGCGGGACAGAGGAGTTCTTC CASSLGGTEEFF
TRBJ2-3 TRBV20-1 - - TGCAGTGCCCTGCGGGGGCTGGGAAGGCCAGATACGCAGTATTTT CSALRGLGRPDTQYF
TRBJ1-2 TRBV12-3/TRBV12-4 many - TGTGCCAGCAGTTTACCGTCCAGTCCCTCAGACAACTATGGCTACACCTTC CASSLPSSPSDNYGYTF
TRBJ2-6 TRBV5-5 many TRBD1 TGTGCCAGCAGCTACAGACAGGGCGGCTCTGGGGCCAACGTCCTGACTTTC CASSYRQGGSGANVLTF
TRBJ2-3 TRBV7-9 - - TGTGCCAGCATCCCTTATGCAGGCCATGTTGATACGCAGTATTTT CASIPYAGHVDTQYF
TRBJ2-4 TRBV6-1 - TRBD1 TGTGCCAGCAGTGAAGCGGACAGGTTTGGGGCCAAAAACATTCAGTACTTC CASSEADRFGAKNIQYF